A single T cell receptor (beta chain) is shown here with its context. Its target is unknown. The PCR contained 60 Vbeta and 13 Jbeta primers. The method was immunoSEQ multiplex PCR; TCRdb's version includes in-frame clones alone and lacks a portion of them. The sample consists of around 110,000 clones, over 70% of them appearing once. This specimen comes from a study of cytomegalovirus exposure and HLA in healthy donors. Findings and limits, study-wide: Several top significant clusters appeared, in a later analysis, to be linked to common viral pathogens. Roughly uniform sequencing depth across donors was assumed, possibly incorrectly.

The V and J ends lost 3 bases and 5 bases, in that order; junction bases with no gene match: 11. Germline CDR1 and CDR2: SGHVS and FQNEAQ. The CDR3 loop spans 16 amino acids. The sample was PBMCs. The source of this sequence is a woman in her late teens or twenties in good health and CMV-seronegative. This chain joins TRBV7-8 and TRBJ2-5; 8 positions agree with TRBD1. CDR3 residues: CASSLRQGAIEETQYF. As DNA, the CDR3 is TGTGCCAGCAGCTTGCGTCAGGGGGCAATAGAGGAGACCCAGTACTTC.